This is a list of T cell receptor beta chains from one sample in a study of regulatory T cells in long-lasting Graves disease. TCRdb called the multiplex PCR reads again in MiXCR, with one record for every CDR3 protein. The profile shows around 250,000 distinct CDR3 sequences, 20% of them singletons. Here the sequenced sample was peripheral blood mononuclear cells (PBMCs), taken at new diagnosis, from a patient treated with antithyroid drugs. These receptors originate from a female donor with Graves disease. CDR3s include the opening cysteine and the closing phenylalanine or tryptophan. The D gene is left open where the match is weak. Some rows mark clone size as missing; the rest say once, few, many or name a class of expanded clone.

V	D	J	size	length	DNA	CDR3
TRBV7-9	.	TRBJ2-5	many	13	TGTGCCAGCGGCCGGGCGGTGATGGAGACCCAGTACTTC	CASGRAVMETQYF
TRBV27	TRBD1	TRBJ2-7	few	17	TGTGCCAGCAGACAAAACACCCTACAGGGGATCTCCTACGAGCAGTACTTC	CASRQNTLQGISYEQYF
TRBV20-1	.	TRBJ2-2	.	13	TGCAGTGCTAGAGATGGTCGAACCGGGGAGCTGTTTTTT	CSARDGRTGELFF
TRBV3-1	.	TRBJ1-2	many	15	TGTGCCAGCAGCCAAACAGGAACCTCAAACTATGGCTACACCTTC	CASSQTGTSNYGYTF
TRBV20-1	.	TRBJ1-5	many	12	TGCAGTGCTAGAGTTAGGGGTCAGCCCCAGCATTTT	CSARVRGQPQHF
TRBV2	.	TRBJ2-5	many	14	TGTGCCAGCAGTGATACGGGGGCTGGAGAGACCCAGTACTTC	CASSDTGAGETQYF
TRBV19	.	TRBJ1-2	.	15	TGTGCCAGTAGTATAGAAGGACAGCTGGACTATGGCTACACCTTC	CASSIEGQLDYGYTF
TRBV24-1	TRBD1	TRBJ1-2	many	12	TGTGCCACTTCGACAGGGTCCTATGGCTACACCTTC	CATSTGSYGYTF
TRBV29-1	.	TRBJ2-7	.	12	TGCAGCGTTGAAGTGGGGGCGGACGAGCAGTACTTC	CSVEVGADEQYF
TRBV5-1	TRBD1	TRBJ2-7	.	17	TGCGCCAGCAGCTTAGGGCTGTGGGGGACAGGGGTGGACGAGCAGTACTTC	CASSLGLWGTGVDEQYF
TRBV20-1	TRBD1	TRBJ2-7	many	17	TGCAGTGCTAGACCCGCCATAGGACAGGGCTTAACCTACGAGCAGTACTTC	CSARPAIGQGLTYEQYF
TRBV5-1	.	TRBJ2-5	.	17	TGCGCCAGCAGCTTGAGTAGGGACGGTAAGAATCGAGAGACCCAGTACTTC	CASSLSRDGKNRETQYF
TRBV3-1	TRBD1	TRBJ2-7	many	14	TGTGCCAGCAGCCAGAGGGACAGGGGCTACGAGCAGTACTTC	CASSQRDRGYEQYF
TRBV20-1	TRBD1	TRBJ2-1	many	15	TGCAGTGCTAGGAACTTGCAGGGGGCCCTCAATGAGCAGTTCTTC	CSARNLQGALNEQFF
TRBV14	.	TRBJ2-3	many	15	TGTGCCAGCAGCCTCTTAGGTACACGCCCAGATACGCAGTATTTT	CASSLLGTRPDTQYF
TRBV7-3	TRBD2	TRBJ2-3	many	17	TGTGCCAGCAGCCTTGGGACTAGCGGGGGTGTGGCAGATACGCAGTATTTT	CASSLGTSGGVADTQYF
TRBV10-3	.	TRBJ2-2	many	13	TGTGCCATCAGTGCAGGGGACACCGGGGAGCTGTTTTTT	CAISAGDTGELFF
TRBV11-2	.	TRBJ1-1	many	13	TGTGCCAGCAGCTTAGAACCAGGCGGTGAAGCTTTCTTT	CASSLEPGGEAFF
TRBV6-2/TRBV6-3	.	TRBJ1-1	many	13	TGTGCCAGCCAAGACAATTTGAACACTGAAGCTTTCTTT	CASQDNLNTEAFF
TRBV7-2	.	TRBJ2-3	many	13	TGTGCCAGCAGCTTAGGGACTGCAGATACGCAGTATTTT	CASSLGTADTQYF
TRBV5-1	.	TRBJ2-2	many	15	TGCGCCAGCAAAATCGGCATTGTGAACACCGGGGAGCTGTTTTTT	CASKIGIVNTGELFF
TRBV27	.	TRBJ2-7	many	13	TGTGCCAGCAGTTTAGGGGGGTCTGGGGAGCAGTACTTC	CASSLGGSGEQYF
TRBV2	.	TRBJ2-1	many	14	TGTGCCAGCGTCCACGGGGGCGCCTACAATGAGCAGTTCTTC	CASVHGGAYNEQFF
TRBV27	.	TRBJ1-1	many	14	TGTGCCAGCAGTTTAGACAGAGTGAACACTGAAGCTTTCTTT	CASSLDRVNTEAFF
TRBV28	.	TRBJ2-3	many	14	TGTGCCAGCGGAGAGGCGGGGGCGGGGTATACGCAGTATTTT	CASGEAGAGYTQYF
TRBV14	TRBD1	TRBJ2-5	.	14	TGTGCCAGCAGCCAAAGGGGGCTAAGAGTAGGCCAGTACTTC	CASSQRGLRVGQYF
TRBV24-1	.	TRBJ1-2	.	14	TGTGCCACCAGTGACCCCGACAGTAACTATGGCTACACCTTC	CATSDPDSNYGYTF
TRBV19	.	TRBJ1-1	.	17	TGTGCCAGTAGGCGCCTTTCAGCGTGGGACACTTATTCTGAAGCTTTCTTT	CASRRLSAWDTYSEAFF
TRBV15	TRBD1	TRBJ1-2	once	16	TGTGCCACCAGCAGAGTGTTCGGGACAGGGGACTATGGCTACACCTTC	CATSRVFGTGDYGYTF
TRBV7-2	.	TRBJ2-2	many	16	TGTGCCAGCAGCTTAGGTGTGGACAGCTACACCGGGGAGCTGTTTTTT	CASSLGVDSYTGELFF
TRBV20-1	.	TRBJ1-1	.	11	TGCAGTGCTAGTGCCCCCACTGAAGCTTTCTTT	CSASAPTEAFF
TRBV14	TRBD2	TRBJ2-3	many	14	TGTGCCAGCAGGAGGGGACTAGCCGCAGATACGCAGTATTTT	CASRRGLAADTQYF